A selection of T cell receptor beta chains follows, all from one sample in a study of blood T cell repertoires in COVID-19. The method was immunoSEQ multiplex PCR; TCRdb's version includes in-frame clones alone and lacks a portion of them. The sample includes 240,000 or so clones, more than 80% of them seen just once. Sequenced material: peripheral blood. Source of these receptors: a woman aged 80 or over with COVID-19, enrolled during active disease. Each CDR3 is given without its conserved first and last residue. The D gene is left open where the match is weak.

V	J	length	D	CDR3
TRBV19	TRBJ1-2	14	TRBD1	ASSIYGTGDPYGYT
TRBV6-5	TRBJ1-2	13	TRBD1	ASSRGRQGAGGYT
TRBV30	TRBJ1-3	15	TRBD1	AWSSTSTGKRGNTIY
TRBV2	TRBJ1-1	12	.	ASTEGVSNTEAF
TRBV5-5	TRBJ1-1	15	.	ASSLATGLPRDTEAF
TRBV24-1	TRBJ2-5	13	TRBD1	ATSVGQGRGETQY
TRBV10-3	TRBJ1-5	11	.	AISVNSNQPQH
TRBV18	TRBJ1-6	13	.	ASSPAGPNNSPLH
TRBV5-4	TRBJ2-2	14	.	ASSHGVLGDTGELF
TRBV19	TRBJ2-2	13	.	ASSTPRGGDGELF
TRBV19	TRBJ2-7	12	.	ASSIVGANSEQY
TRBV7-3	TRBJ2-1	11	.	ASSSPPSSEQF
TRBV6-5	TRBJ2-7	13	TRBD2	ASSYTGTSGYEQY
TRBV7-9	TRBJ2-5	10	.	ASSLTQETQY
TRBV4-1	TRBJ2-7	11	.	ASSRQALYEQY
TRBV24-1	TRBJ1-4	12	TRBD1	ATSDSLQGAKLF
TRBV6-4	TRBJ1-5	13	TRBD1	ASSPTGSSNQPQH
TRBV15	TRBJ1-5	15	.	ATSSEEGINSNQPQH
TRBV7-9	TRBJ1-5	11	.	ASSLEADQPQH
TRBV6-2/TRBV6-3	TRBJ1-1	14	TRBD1	ASSLAGQGAGTEAF
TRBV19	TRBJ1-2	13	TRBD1	ASSITGGSALGYT
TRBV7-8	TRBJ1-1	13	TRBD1	ASSFRTGFGTEAF
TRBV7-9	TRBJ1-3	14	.	ASSLKTEGDGNTIY
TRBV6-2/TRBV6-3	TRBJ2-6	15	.	ASSYVKSPGGANVLT
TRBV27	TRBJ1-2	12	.	ASSSLTGNYGYT
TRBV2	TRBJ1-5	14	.	ASKAGGSWSNQPQH
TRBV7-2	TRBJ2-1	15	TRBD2	ASSLAAGGPGYNEQF
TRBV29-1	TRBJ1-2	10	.	SVGPGRMSYT
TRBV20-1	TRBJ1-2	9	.	SASRVSGYT
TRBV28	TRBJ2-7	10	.	ASSFRAYEQY
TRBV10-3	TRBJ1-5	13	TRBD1	AISEVSGQDQPQH